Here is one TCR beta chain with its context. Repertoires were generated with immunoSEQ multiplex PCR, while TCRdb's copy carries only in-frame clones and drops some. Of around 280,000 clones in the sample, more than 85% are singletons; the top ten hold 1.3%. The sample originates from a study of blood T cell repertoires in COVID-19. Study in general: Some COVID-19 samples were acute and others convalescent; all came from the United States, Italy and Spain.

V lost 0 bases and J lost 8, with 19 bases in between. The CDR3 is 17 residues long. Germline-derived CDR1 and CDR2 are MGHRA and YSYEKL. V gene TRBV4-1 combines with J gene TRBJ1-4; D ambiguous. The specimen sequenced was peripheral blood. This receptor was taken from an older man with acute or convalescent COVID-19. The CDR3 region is CASSQDWQQGGGEKLFF. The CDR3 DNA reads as TGCGCCAGCAGCCAAGATTGGCAGCAAGGTGGCGGGGAAAAACTGTTTTTT.